These T cell receptor beta chains were read from a single sample in a study of T cell repertoires in cytomegalovirus infection. What these receptors recognize is not known. Via MiXCR, TCRdb re-called the reads, giving one row per CDR3 protein. This table has a few hundred thousand distinct CDR3 sequences, approximately 40% appearing once. The specimen was cultured PBMCs, collected from culture after CMV antigen stimulation. All receptors derive from a human donor in good health (CMV status not recorded). Some clones in this sample may be carry-over from other donors' samples. Each CDR3 is given with its conserved first and last residue. The D gene is left open where the match is weak. Clone size is not always given. Where it is, it says once, few, many or a class for expanded clones.

clone_size: NA
j_call: TRBJ2-1
d_call: TRBD2
v_call: TRBV20-1
cdr3_aa: CSAYRTSGSYNEQFF
cdr3_nt: TGCAGTGCATATAGGACTAGCGGCTCCTACAATGAGCAGTTCTTC

clone_size: NA
j_call: TRBJ2-5
d_call: NA
v_call: TRBV6-1
cdr3_aa: CASSEGGVETQYF
cdr3_nt: TGTGCCAGCAGTGAAGGGGGGGTGGAGACCCAGTACTTC

clone_size: NA
j_call: TRBJ2-2
d_call: TRBD2
v_call: TRBV12-3/TRBV12-4
cdr3_aa: CASSFGGAMTGELFF
cdr3_nt: TGTGCCAGCAGTTTCGGGGGGGCCATGACCGGGGAGCTGTTTTTT

clone_size: NA
j_call: TRBJ1-2
d_call: NA
v_call: TRBV7-2
cdr3_aa: CASSVQGSDGYTF
cdr3_nt: TGTGCCAGCAGCGTACAGGGTTCTGATGGCTACACCTTC

clone_size: once
j_call: TRBJ2-7
d_call: TRBD2
v_call: TRBV6-6
cdr3_aa: CASSLPSGDYEQYF
cdr3_nt: TGTGCCAGCAGTTTGCCTAGCGGGGACTACGAGCAGTACTTC

clone_size: NA
j_call: TRBJ1-1
d_call: NA
v_call: TRBV2
cdr3_aa: CADTRRQNTEAFF
cdr3_nt: TGTGCCGACACTCGAAGGCAAAACACTGAAGCTTTCTTT

clone_size: NA
j_call: TRBJ2-4
d_call: TRBD2
v_call: TRBV5-4
cdr3_aa: CASSQIRGLAGGLAKNIQYF
cdr3_nt: TGTGCCAGCAGCCAAATCCGGGGACTAGCGGGAGGTTTAGCCAAAAACATTCAGTACTTC

clone_size: few
j_call: TRBJ1-1
d_call: NA
v_call: TRBV5-4
cdr3_aa: CASSPMDNTEAFF
cdr3_nt: TGTGCCAGCAGCCCGATGGACAACACTGAAGCTTTCTTT

clone_size: NA
j_call: TRBJ2-7
d_call: NA
v_call: TRBV20-1
cdr3_aa: CSARDVIGDHEQYF
cdr3_nt: TGCAGTGCTAGAGACGTAATCGGGGACCACGAGCAGTACTTC

clone_size: few
j_call: TRBJ2-5
d_call: NA
v_call: TRBV7-2
cdr3_aa: CASSSRSGSETQYF
cdr3_nt: TGTGCCAGCAGCTCCCGGTCCGGGAGCGAGACCCAGTACTTC